This TCR beta chain was documented in a study of blood T cell repertoires in COVID-19. The CDR3 loop spans 13 amino acids. Germline lookup yields CDR1 ENHRY and CDR2 SYGVKD. The trim removed 9 bases at V and 1 base at J, leaving 6 bases unmatched. The data were produced by immunoSEQ multiplex PCR, yet TCRdb's version contains in-frame clones alone and is incomplete. Among hundreds of thousands of clones listed, around 85% were seen once. In its sample, this clone was seen once. The sequencing sample was made of peripheral blood. The receptor comes from a man in his forties or fifties with COVID-19, enrolled during active disease. The chain combines TRBV10-3 with TRBJ2-7; 7 positions agree with TRBD2. As DNA, the CDR3 is TGTGCCATAGGGAGGGGACCTTCCTACGAGCAGTACTTC. This translates into CAIGRGPSYEQYF.